This T cell receptor beta chain was sequenced in a study of post-analysis software for immune sequencing data (dated by TCRdb to the mid-2010s). General notes on the study: Disease courses on record covered relapsing-remitting, secondary progressive and progressive-relapsing multiple sclerosis, though some patients had no subtype annotation. A subset of samples was prepared in parallel using single-end sample barcoding, then pooled and co-amplified after Illumina adapter ligation. The multiple sclerosis patient repertoires were compared with about a dozen previously published healthy control repertoires from donors aged about 6 to 26 years.

Library method: PCR. The data were produced on an Illumina HiSeq 2500. Unique molecular identifiers were incorporated into TCR beta cDNA libraries to reduce PCR and sequencing biases. Approximately 500,000 cDNA molecules were obtained for every 1 to 10 million input T cells, so each molecule roughly corresponded to one T cell. Patient libraries were prepared and sequenced with the same protocol used for the earlier healthy control dataset. Samples belonging to the same batch were prepared together, multiplexed and sequenced on a shared HiSeq lane. Per the authors' processing: MIGEC handled the raw barcoded reads, throwing out single-read molecular identifier groups before consensus assembly and CDR3 extraction. VDJtools was used for post-analysis of the clonotype tables, and diversity was normalized by down-sampling every dataset to the size of the smallest sample. In repertoire overlap clustering, CDR3 amino acid sequences, but not nucleotide sequences, were matched to correct batch-related cross-sample contamination. TCRdb itself trimmed the public reads at Q25 with fastp, ran MiXCR and retained productive beta chains. Each entry merges the rows of one CDR3 protein and shows their most common DNA and genes. The authors' filters were not applied to this entry. For this sample there are hundreds of thousands of distinct CDR3 sequences; about 39% appear just once. Roughly 8.2% of the sample rests with the top ten.

The paper as a whole reports these results and caveats: The control group was slightly older than the multiple sclerosis patient group. Normalized Chao1 diversity was significantly lower in multiple sclerosis patients than controls, suggesting substantial peripheral T-cell clonal expansion. Direct clustering with F measure showed strong co-clustering of samples prepared in the same batch, prompting a batch-effect correction. Patients showed significantly higher frequencies than controls for roughly five TRBV segments, among them TRBV5-6, TRBV5-1 and TRBV20-1.

Reading the germline V gene gives CDR1 MGHRA and CDR2 YSYEKL. The trim is 1 base for V and 3 bases for J, with a gap of 16 bases between the germline ends. Including cysteine and phenylalanine, the CDR3 has 17 amino acids. Of the read, only the CDR3 DNA is kept; its 51 bases are in frame from base 1. To demonstrate the VDJtools post-analysis software, the study profiled TCR beta repertoires from the peripheral blood of some 13 young patients with multiple sclerosis. The multiple sclerosis patients were children and adolescents between about 6 and 16 years of age. With regard to this clonotype: Its antigen is unknown. Base quality data are lacking; no much larger clone is found one base away.

The V and J segments used are TRBV4-1 and TRBJ2-1; the D call is possibly TRBD1 or TRBD2, each sharing 6 bases. Sequencing used blood. This TCR derives from a girl aged 2 to 9 with multiple sclerosis. CDR3 protein: CASSQGTGAGVYNEQFF. DNA sequence: TGCGCCAGCAGCCAAGGGACGGGGGCCGGGGTCTACAATGAGCAGTTCTTC.